This TCR beta chain appears in the sequencing data of a study of T cell repertoires in cytomegalovirus infection. About the study: Public TCR beta signatures marked donors with CMV infection and the matching HLA.

TCRdb reprocessed the reads via MiXCR and lists one record per CDR3 protein. The profile shows about 890,000 distinct CDR3 sequences, about a third of them singletons. Study-wide findings and caveats: Cumulated frequencies of public TCR beta families served to identify carriers of CMV plus the relevant HLA. There were HLA-C-restricted CMV-specific TCR beta clonotypes dominating the ex vivo response.

The CDR3 covers 15 residues. Germline V CDR1 and CDR2: SGHRS, YFSETQ. With V trimmed by 0 bases and J by 6 bases, 4 bases remained unmatched. Notes on this clonotype: Its antigen remains unidentified.

The receptor comes from a human donor in good health (CMV status not recorded). Some clones in this sample may be carry-over from other donors' samples. Specimen: cultured CD8+ T cells from PBMCs, collected from culture after CMV antigen stimulation. This chain connects TRBV5-1 to TRBJ2-2; the match to TRBD1 covers 8 bases. CDR3 region: CASSLADRGSGELFF. In DNA, the CDR3 is TGCGCCAGCAGCTTGGCCGACAGGGGATCCGGGGAGCTGTTTTTT. The full variable domain, rest sourced from reference TRBV5-1 and TRBJ2-2, is KAGVTQTPRYLIKTRGQQVTLSCSPISGHRSVSWYQQTPGQGLQFLFEYFSETQRNKGNFPGRFSGRQFSNSRSEMNVSTLELGDSALYLCASSLADRGSGELFFGEGSRLTVL.